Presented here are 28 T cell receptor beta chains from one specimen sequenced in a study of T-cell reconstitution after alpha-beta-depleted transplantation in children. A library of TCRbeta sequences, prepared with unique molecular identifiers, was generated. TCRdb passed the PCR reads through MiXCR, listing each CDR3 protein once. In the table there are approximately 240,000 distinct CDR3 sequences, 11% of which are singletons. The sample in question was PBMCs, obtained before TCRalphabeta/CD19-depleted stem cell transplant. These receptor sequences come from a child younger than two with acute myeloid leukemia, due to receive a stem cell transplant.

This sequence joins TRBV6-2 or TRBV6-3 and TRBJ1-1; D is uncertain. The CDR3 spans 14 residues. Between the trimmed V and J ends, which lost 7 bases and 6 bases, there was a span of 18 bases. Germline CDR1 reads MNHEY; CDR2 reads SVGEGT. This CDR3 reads CASIPRGSWSEAFF. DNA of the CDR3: TGTGCCAGCATCCCCCGGGGTAGTTGGTCTGAAGCTTTCTTT.

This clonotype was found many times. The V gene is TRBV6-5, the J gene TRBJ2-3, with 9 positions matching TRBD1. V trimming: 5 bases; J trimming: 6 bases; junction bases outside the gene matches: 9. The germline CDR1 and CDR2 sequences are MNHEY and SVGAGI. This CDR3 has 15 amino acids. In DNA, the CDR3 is TGTGCCAGCAGTCGCCCGGGACAGGGTAGCGATACGCAGTATTTT. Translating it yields CASSRPGQGSDTQYF.

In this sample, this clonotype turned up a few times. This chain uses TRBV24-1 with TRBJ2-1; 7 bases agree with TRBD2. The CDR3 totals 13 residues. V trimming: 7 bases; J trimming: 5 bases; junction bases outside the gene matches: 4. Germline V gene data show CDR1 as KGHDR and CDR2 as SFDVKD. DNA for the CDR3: TGTGCCACCAGCGGGACTACCAACAATGAGCAGTTCTTC. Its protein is CATSGTTNNEQFF.

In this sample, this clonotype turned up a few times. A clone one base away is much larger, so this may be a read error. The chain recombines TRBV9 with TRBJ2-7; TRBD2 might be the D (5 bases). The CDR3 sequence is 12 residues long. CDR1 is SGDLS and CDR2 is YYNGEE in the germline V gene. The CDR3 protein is CASSRDQRTMNF. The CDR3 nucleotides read TGTGCCAGCAGCCGGGATCAACGCACTATGAACTTC.

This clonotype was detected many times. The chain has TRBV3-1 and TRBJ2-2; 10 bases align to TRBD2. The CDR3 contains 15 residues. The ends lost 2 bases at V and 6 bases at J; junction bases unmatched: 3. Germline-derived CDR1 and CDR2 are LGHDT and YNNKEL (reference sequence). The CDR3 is CASSQTSGMAGELFF. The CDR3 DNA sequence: TGTGCCAGCAGCCAAACTAGCGGGATGGCCGGGGAGCTGTTTTTT.

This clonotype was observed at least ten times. CDR3 loop: CASSDRQGPNTEAFF. DNA of the CDR3: TGTGCCAGCAGCGACCGACAGGGACCAAACACTGAAGCTTTCTTT. The V gene is TRBV7-3, the J gene TRBJ1-1; 7 nucleotides line up with TRBD1. Germline lookup yields CDR1 SGHTA and CDR2 FQGTGA. The CDR3 runs to 15 residues. J gave up 2 bases and V 5 bases, and 8 bases lay outside the gene matches.

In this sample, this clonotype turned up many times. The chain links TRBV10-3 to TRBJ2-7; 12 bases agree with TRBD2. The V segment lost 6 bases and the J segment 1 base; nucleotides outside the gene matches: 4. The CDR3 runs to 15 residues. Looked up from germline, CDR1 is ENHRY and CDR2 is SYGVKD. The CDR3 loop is CAIRELAGGSYEQYF. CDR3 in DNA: TGTGCCATCAGGGAACTAGCGGGGGGATCCTACGAGCAGTACTTC.

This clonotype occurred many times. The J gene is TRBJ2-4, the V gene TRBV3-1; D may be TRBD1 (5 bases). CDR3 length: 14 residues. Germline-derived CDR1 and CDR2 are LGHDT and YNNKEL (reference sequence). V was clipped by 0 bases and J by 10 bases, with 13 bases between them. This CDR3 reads CASSQEVQKGIQYF. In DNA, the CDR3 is TGTGCCAGCAGCCAAGAAGTTCAGAAGGGGATTCAGTACTTC.

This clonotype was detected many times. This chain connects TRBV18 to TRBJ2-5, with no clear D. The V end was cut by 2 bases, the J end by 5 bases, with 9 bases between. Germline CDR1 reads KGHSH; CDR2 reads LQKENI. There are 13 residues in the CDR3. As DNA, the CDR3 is TGTGCCAGCTCACCAGCAGAGTTGGAGACCCAGTACTTC. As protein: CASSPAELETQYF.

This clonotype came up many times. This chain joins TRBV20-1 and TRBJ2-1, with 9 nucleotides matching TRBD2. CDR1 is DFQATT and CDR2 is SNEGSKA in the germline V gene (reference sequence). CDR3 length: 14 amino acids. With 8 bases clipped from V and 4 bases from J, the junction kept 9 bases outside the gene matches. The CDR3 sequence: CSPLAGGYYNEQFF. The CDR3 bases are TGCAGTCCCCTCGCGGGAGGGTATTACAATGAGCAGTTCTTC.

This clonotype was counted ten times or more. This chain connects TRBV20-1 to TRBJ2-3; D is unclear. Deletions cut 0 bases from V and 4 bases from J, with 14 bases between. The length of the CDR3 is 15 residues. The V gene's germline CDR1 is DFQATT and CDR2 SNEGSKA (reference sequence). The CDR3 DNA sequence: TGCAGTGCTAGAGATTTGGGCAGTTATTCAGATACGCAGTATTTT. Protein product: CSARDLGSYSDTQYF.

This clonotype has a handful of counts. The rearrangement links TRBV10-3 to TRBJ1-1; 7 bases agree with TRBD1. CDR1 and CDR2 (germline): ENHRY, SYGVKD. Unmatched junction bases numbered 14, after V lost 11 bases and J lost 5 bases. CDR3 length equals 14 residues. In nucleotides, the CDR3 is TGTGCCTCCGAGACAGGGAGAAGGGGGACTGAAGCTTTCTTT. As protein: CASETGRRGTEAFF.

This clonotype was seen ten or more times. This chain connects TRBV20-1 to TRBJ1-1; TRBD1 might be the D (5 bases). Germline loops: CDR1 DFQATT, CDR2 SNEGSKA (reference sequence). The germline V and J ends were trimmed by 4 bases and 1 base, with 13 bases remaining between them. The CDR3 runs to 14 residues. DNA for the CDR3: TGCAGTGCTAAGGCGGGGGGACGGAACACTGAAGCTTTCTTT. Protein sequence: CSAKAGGRNTEAFF.

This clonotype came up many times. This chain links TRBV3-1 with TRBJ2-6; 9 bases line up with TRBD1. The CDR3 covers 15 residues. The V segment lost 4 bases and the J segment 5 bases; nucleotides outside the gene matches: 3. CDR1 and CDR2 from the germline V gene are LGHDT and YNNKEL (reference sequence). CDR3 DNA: TGTGCCAGCAGCCTGGGACAGGGAAGGGCCAACGTCCTGACTTTC. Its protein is CASSLGQGRANVLTF.

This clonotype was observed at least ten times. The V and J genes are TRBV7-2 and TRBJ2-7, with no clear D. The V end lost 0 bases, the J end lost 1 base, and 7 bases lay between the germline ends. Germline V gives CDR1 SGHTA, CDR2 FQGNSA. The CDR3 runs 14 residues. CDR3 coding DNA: TGTGCCAGCAGCTTAGCGCAGGTGTCCTACGAGCAGTACTTC. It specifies CASSLAQVSYEQYF.

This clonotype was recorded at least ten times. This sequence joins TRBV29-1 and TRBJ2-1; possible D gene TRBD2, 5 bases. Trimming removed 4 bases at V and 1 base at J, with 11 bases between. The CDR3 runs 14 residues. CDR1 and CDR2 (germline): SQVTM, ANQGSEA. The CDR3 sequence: CSVARAGSYNEQFF. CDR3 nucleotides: TGCAGCGTTGCGCGGGCTGGATCCTACAATGAGCAGTTCTTC.

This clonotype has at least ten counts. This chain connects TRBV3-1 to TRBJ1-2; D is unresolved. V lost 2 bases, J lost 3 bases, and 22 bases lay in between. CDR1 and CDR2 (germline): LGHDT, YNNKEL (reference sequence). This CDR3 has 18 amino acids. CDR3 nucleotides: TGTGCCAGCAGCCAACTCTTCCCAAGGACGTTAAGGGACTATGGCTACACCTTC. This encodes CASSQLFPRTLRDYGYTF.

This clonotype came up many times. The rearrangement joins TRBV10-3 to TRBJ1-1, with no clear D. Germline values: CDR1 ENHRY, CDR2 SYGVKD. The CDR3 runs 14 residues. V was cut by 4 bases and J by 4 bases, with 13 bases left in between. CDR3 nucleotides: TGTGCCATCAGTGCAACGACGTTGGGCACTGAAGCTTTCTTT. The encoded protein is CAISATTLGTEAFF.

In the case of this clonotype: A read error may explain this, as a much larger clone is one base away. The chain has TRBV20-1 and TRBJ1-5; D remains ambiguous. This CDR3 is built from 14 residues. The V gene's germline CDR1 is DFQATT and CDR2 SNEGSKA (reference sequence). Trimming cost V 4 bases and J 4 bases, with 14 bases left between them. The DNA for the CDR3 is TGCAGTGCTACCGGGCGCCGCGCTAATCAGCCCCAGCATTTT. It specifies CSATGRRANQPQHF.

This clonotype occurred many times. CDR3 loop: CSASFRDTSRQPQHF. CDR3 in DNA: TGCAGTGCTAGCTTCCGGGACACATCCCGGCAGCCCCAGCATTTT. The chain links TRBV20-1 to TRBJ1-5, with D possibly matching TRBD1 (6 bases). The V and J ends lost 3 bases and 7 bases respectively, with 19 bases between them. This CDR3 contains 15 residues. CDR1 and CDR2 from the germline V gene are DFQATT and SNEGSKA (reference sequence).

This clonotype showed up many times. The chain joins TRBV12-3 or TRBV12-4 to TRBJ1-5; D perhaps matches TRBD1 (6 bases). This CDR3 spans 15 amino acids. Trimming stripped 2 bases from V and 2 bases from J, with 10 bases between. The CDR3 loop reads CASSLKPGGNQPQHF. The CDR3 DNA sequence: TGTGCCAGCAGTTTAAAGCCAGGGGGCAATCAGCCCCAGCATTTT.

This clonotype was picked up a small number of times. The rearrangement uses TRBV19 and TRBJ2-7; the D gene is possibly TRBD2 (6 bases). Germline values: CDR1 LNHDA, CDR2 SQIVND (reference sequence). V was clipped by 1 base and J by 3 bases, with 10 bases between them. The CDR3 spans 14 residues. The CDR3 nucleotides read TGTGCCAGTAGTATAGGACTAGAGGGCTACGAGCAGTACTTC. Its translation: CASSIGLEGYEQYF.

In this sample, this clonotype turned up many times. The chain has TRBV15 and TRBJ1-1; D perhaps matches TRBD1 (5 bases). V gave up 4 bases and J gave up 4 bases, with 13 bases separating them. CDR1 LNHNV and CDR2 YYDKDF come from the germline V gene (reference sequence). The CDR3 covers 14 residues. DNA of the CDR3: TGTGCCACCAGCACCCCGGGACCGTTCACTGAAGCTTTCTTT. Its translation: CATSTPGPFTEAFF.

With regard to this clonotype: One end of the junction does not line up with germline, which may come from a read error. CDR3: CCVVGGPIGEKLFF. Here the CDR3 DNA reads TGCTGCGTGGTCGGGGGGCCAATTGGTGAAAAACTGTTTTTT. The chain joins TRBV29-1 to TRBJ1-4; a possible D gene is TRBD1 (6 bases). The CDR3 runs to 14 residues. Germline V gene data show CDR1 as SQVTM and CDR2 as ANQGSEA.

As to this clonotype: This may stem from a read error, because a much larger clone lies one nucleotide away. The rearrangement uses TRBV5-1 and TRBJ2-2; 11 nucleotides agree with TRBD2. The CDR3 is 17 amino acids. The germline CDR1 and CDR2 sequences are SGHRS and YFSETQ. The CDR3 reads CASSFLAGGGNTGALFF. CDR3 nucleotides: TGCGCCAGCAGCTTTCTAGCGGGAGGCGGGAACACCGGGGCGCTGTTTTTT.

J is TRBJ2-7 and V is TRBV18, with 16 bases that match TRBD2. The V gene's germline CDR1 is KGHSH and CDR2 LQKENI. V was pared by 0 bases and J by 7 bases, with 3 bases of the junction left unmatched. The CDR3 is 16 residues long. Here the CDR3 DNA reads TGTGCCAGCTCACCACCGGCGGGACTAGCGGGAGGGGAGCAGTACTTC. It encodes CASSPPAGLAGGEQYF.

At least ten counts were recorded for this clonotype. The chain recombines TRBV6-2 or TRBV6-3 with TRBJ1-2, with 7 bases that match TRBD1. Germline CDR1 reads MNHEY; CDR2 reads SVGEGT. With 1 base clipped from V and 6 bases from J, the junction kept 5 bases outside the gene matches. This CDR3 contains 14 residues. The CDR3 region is CASSYYRTGDGYTF. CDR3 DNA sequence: TGTGCCAGCAGTTACTACCGAACAGGGGATGGCTACACCTTC.

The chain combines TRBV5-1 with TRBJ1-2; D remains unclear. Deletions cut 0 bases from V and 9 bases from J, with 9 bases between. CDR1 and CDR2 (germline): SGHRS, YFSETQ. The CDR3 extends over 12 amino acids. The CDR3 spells CASSLEAGSYTF. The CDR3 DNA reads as TGCGCCAGCAGCTTGGAGGCGGGGAGCTACACCTTC. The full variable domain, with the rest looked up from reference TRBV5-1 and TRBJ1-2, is KAGVTQTPRYLIKTRGQQVTLSCSPISGHRSVSWYQQTPGQGLQFLFEYFSETQRNKGNFPGRFSGRQFSNSRSEMNVSTLELGDSALYLCASSLEAGSYTFGSGTRLTVV.